These 25 T cell receptor beta chains originate from one sample sequenced in a study of cytomegalovirus exposure and HLA in healthy donors. PCR used 60 Vbeta primers and 13 Jbeta primers. TCRdb's table, derived via immunoSEQ multiplex PCR, lists solely in-frame clones and lacks some. The repertoire holds approximately 150,000 clones, with around 80% as singletons. The sequenced material came from PBMCs. The receptors come from a female donor in good health and CMV-seronegative.

In its sample, this clone was seen once. The chain employs TRBV19 and TRBJ2-5, with D unresolved. The germline V gene encodes CDR1 LNHDA and CDR2 SQIVND (reference sequence). The length of the CDR3 is 12 residues. Trimming took 1 base from V and 3 from J, leaving 3 bases between them. In nucleotides, the CDR3 is TGTGCCAGTAGTATAGGTAAAGAGACCCAGTACTTC. Its translation is CASSIGKETQYF.

In this sample, this clone turned up once. V and J are TRBV7-8 and TRBJ1-2; the D is unclear. The CDR3 covers 12 residues. Trimming cost V 5 bases and J 7 bases, with 11 bases left between them. Germline V gene data show CDR1 as SGHVS and CDR2 as FQNEAQ. The CDR3 sequence is CASSLRGLGYTF. The CDR3 nucleotides read TGTGCCAGCAGCCTACGCGGGCTTGGCTACACCTTC. Using reference TRBV7-8 and TRBJ1-2 for the parts outside the CDR3, the full variable domain is GAGVSQSPRYKVAKRGQDVALRCDPISGHVSLFWYQQALGQGPEFLTYFQNEAQLDKSGLPSDRFFAERPEGSVSTLKIQRTQQEDSAVYLCASSLRGLGYTFGSGTRLTVV.

The chain links TRBV28 to TRBJ2-7; 10 bases line up with TRBD1. This CDR3 has 14 residues. J was trimmed by 4 bases and V by 2 bases; bases with no gene match: 2. Germline CDR1 MDHEN, CDR2 SYDVKM. Here the CDR3 DNA reads TGTGCCAGCAGTTTAGGGGGACAGGGGTACGAGCAGTACTTC. Translating gives CASSLGGQGYEQYF.

The chain recombines TRBV9 with TRBJ1-2, with D perhaps TRBD1 (5 bases). CDR1 is SGDLS, CDR2 YYNGEE, per germline. The CDR3 contains 17 residues. V was pared by 0 bases and J by 2 bases, with 17 bases between. This CDR3 is CASSVANSGAGNYGYTF. The CDR3, as DNA: TGTGCCAGCAGCGTAGCTAATAGCGGGGCCGGGAACTATGGCTACACCTTC.

The table lists this clone with a few counts. The chain links TRBV7-9 to TRBJ1-4; D not resolved. The CDR3 contains 14 residues. Germline V gene lookup returns CDR1 SEHNR and CDR2 FQNEAQ (reference sequence). V gave up 5 bases and J gave up 3 bases, with 10 bases separating them. CDR3 sequence reads: CASSHRSSNEKLFF. DNA for the CDR3: TGTGCCAGCAGCCACCGGAGCTCTAATGAAAAACTGTTTTTT.

CDR3: CATSPWRGTSNEQFF. For the CDR3, the DNA is TGTGCCACCTCACCTTGGCGGGGCACTAGTAATGAGCAGTTCTTC. The chain uses TRBV2 and TRBJ2-1, with a weak D call TRBD2 (6 bases). Germline V gives CDR1 SNHLY, CDR2 FYNNEI. V was trimmed by 10 bases and J by 7 bases, leaving 23 bases between them. CDR3 length: 15 amino acids.

V is TRBV4-1 and J is TRBJ1-2, with D possibly matching TRBD1 (6 bases). CDR1 and CDR2 from the germline V gene are MGHRA and YSYEKL. The CDR3 covers 15 residues. Trimming pared 1 base from V and 3 bases from J, leaving 12 bases between. The CDR3 sequence is CASSQVARGDYGYTF. CDR3 nucleotides: TGCGCCAGCAGCCAAGTGGCCAGGGGCGACTATGGCTACACCTTC.

The CDR3 reads CASSLGSGQGYGYTF. The CDR3 DNA follows: TGCGCCAGCAGCTTGGGTTCGGGACAGGGTTATGGCTACACCTTC. This chain links TRBV5-1 with TRBJ1-2; TRBD1 aligns across 9 bases. With V trimmed by 0 bases and J by 5 bases, 5 bases remained unmatched. The CDR3 runs to 15 residues. Germline-derived CDR1 and CDR2 are SGHRS and YFSETQ.

V is TRBV11-3 and J is TRBJ1-4; 7 nucleotides agree with TRBD1. The germline V gene encodes CDR1 SGHNT and CDR2 YENEEA. The CDR3 covers 16 residues. The trim removed 4 bases at V and 0 bases at J, leaving 5 bases unmatched. The CDR3 DNA reads TGTGCCAGCAGCTCGACAGGGCCTGCAACTAATGAAAAACTGTTTTTT. It codes for CASSSTGPATNEKLFF.

This clone was observed a few times. The chain links TRBV11-2 to TRBJ1-2; no clear D. V dropped 6 bases and J dropped 6 bases, with 8 bases sitting between them. This CDR3 is 11 amino acids long. Germline-derived CDR1 and CDR2 are SGHAT and FQNNGV. The CDR3 is CASSAGNGYTF. CDR3 nucleotide sequence: TGTGCCAGCAGTGCGGGGAATGGCTACACCTTC.

The genes are TRBV5-1 and TRBJ1-1, with 7 positions matching TRBD1. This CDR3 is built from 15 residues. V lost 3 bases and J lost 0; bases outside the gene matches: 5. The germline CDR1 and CDR2 sequences are SGHRS and YFSETQ. DNA for the CDR3: TGCGCCAGCAGCTCGTCGACAGGGATGAACACTGAAGCTTTCTTT. It specifies CASSSSTGMNTEAFF.

The chain employs TRBV18 and TRBJ1-1, with D perhaps TRBD1 (6 bases). The germline gives CDR1 KGHSH, CDR2 LQKENI. This CDR3 is 15 amino acids long. V was clipped by 6 bases and J by 0 bases, with 14 bases between them. The CDR3 is CASSSGADMNTEAFF. The CDR3 DNA reads TGTGCCAGCTCTTCAGGGGCCGACATGAACACTGAAGCTTTCTTT.

Concerning this clone: Other DNA sequences within the sample encode an identical CDR3. V gene TRBV30 combines with J gene TRBJ1-5; the D is unclear. With 2 bases removed from V and 2 bases from J, the gap between germline ends came to 7 bases. The CDR3 runs 13 residues. Germline loops: CDR1 GTSNPN, CDR2 SVGIG (reference sequence). The CDR3 spells CAWSLAGNQPQHF. The CDR3 DNA follows: TGTGCCTGGAGTTTGGCAGGCAATCAGCCCCAGCATTTT.

This chain connects TRBV6-5 to TRBJ2-5, with D possibly being TRBD2 (6 bases). Germline CDR1 reads MNHEY; CDR2 reads SVGAGI. V lost 2 bases and J lost 4, with 8 bases in between. CDR3 length: 13 amino acids. The CDR3 nucleotides read TGTGCCAGCAGTTACGTTAGCGGAGAGACCCAGTACTTC. This codes for CASSYVSGETQYF.

V usage is TRBV4-3 and J usage is TRBJ2-1; TRBD2 agrees at 7 bases. V shed 1 base, J shed 7 bases, and the junction held 10 bases outside the gene matches. The V gene's germline CDR1 is LGHNA and CDR2 YSLEER. The CDR3 extends over 16 amino acids. The CDR3 region is CASSQVPGRGRNEQFF. The CDR3 DNA reads TGCGCCAGCAGCCAAGTGCCTGGGCGGGGGAGGAATGAGCAGTTCTTC.

The CDR3 DNA reads as TGCAGCGTCGGGTACGGGAGGGACCTTTACGAGCAGTACTTC. Protein: CSVGYGRDLYEQYF. This chain joins TRBV29-1 and TRBJ2-7; TRBD2 agrees at 8 bases. The CDR3 consists of 14 residues. The germline V gene encodes CDR1 SQVTM and CDR2 ANQGSEA. V was pared by 6 bases and J by 4 bases, with 11 bases of the junction left unmatched.

The rearrangement joins TRBV28 to TRBJ1-1, with D uncertain. Trimming took off 5 bases at V and 1 base at J, with 14 bases between the two ends. CDR1 and CDR2 from the germline V gene are MDHEN and SYDVKM. This CDR3 comprises 15 residues. CDR3: CASSLSSVTNTEAFF. The CDR3 coding sequence is TGTGCCAGCAGTCTCTCCTCGGTTACGAACACTGAAGCTTTCTTT.

V and J are TRBV9 and TRBJ2-2; D gene ambiguous. CDR3 size: 13 residues. V shed 0 bases and J shed 6 bases, with 6 bases lying between them. The germline V gene encodes CDR1 SGDLS and CDR2 YYNGEE. The CDR3 loop is CASSVEEPGELFF. DNA of the CDR3: TGTGCCAGCAGCGTAGAAGAGCCCGGGGAGCTGTTTTTT. Together with reference TRBV9 and TRBJ2-2, the CDR3 gives the full variable domain: DSGVTQTPKHLITATGQRVTLRCSPRSGDLSVYWYQQSLDQGLQFLIQYYNGEERAKGNILERFSAQQFPDLHSELNLSSLELGDSALYFCASSVEEPGELFFGEGSRLTVL.

In its sample, this clone was seen a few times. The V gene is TRBV28, the J gene TRBJ1-4, with TRBD1 matching 10 bases. The CDR3 spans 15 residues. Germline V gene sequence: CDR1 MDHEN, CDR2 SYDVKM. The trim removed 2 bases at V and 6 bases at J, leaving 3 bases unmatched. This CDR3 reads CASSLPGTGDEKLFF. Here the CDR3 DNA reads TGTGCCAGCAGTTTACCCGGGACAGGGGATGAAAAACTGTTTTTT.

The chain has TRBV2 and TRBJ1-2, with D perhaps matching TRBD1 (6 bases). CDR1 is SNHLY, CDR2 FYNNEI, per germline. The V end was cut by 4 bases, the J end by 5 bases, with 17 bases between. This CDR3 contains 15 residues. The CDR3 DNA sequence: TGTGCCAGCAGTGTAGGGACAACGGACCTGTATGGCTACACCTTC. It encodes CASSVGTTDLYGYTF.

This chain uses TRBV4-1 with TRBJ2-1; 10 bases line up with TRBD1. The CDR3 runs 19 residues. Unmatched junction bases numbered 11, after V lost 0 bases and J lost 3 bases. Germline V gene lookup returns CDR1 MGHRA and CDR2 YSYEKL. CDR3 sequence: CASSQEARMGQGSYNEQFF. The CDR3 coding sequence is TGCGCCAGCAGCCAAGAGGCTCGAATGGGACAGGGGAGCTACAATGAGCAGTTCTTC.

V is TRBV9 and J is TRBJ2-2; D remains unclear. The V and J ends lost 2 bases and 4 bases respectively, with 12 bases between them. CDR1 and CDR2 from the germline V gene are SGDLS and YYNGEE. This CDR3 contains 15 residues. CDR3 region: CASSVQAQGTGELFF. CDR3 DNA: TGTGCCAGCAGCGTCCAGGCGCAAGGCACCGGGGAGCTGTTTTTT. The entire variable domain, with the rest obtained from reference TRBV9 and TRBJ2-2, is as follows: DSGVTQTPKHLITATGQRVTLRCSPRSGDLSVYWYQQSLDQGLQFLIQYYNGEERAKGNILERFSAQQFPDLHSELNLSSLELGDSALYFCASSVQAQGTGELFFGEGSRLTVL.

The V and J genes are TRBV27 and TRBJ1-4; no clear D. V gave up 6 bases and J gave up 7 bases, with 18 bases separating them. CDR1 and CDR2 (germline): MNHEY, SMNVEV (reference sequence). The CDR3 has 15 amino acids. The DNA of the CDR3 is TGTGCCAGCAGCCCGACGGTCCGTCTAGGTGAAAAACTGTTTTTT. Encoded protein: CASSPTVRLGEKLFF.

This clone was observed once. The rearrangement joins TRBV7-9 to TRBJ1-2; maybe TRBD1 (6 bases). The V end was cut by 3 bases, the J end by 2 bases, with 13 bases between. The CDR3 loop spans 15 amino acids. Germline CDR1 and CDR2: SEHNR and FQNEAQ (reference sequence). CDR3 sequence: CASSFRETGNYGYTF. The CDR3 coding sequence is TGTGCCAGCAGCTTCAGGGAGACAGGAAACTATGGCTACACCTTC.

The gene calls are TRBV6-5 and TRBJ2-1; the match to TRBD2 covers 10 bases. The CDR3 consists of 15 residues. V gave up 2 bases and J gave up 3 bases; unmatched junction bases: 1. The germline V gene encodes CDR1 MNHEY and CDR2 SVGAGI. The CDR3 reads CASSYGTSDYNEQFF. The CDR3 nucleotides read TGTGCCAGCAGTTACGGGACTAGCGACTACAATGAGCAGTTCTTC.